This T cell receptor (beta chain) originates from a study of vaccination effects on CD4 cells after COVID-19. Findings of the study overall: Whether induced by infection or by vaccine, clones showed marked clonal contraction late after vaccination. In vaccinees who were healthy, merely 1 out of 255 vaccine-induced clones cross-reacted with common cold coronaviruses.

Within the ViraFEST assay, antigen-specific CD4+ T cells underwent expansion with viral peptide pools prior to sequencing. Subsequent to roughly 9 days of culture, CD4+ T cells were isolated. Participants were given two doses of BNT162b2 or mRNA-1273 vaccine. Testing of the vaccine recipients showed negative nucleocapsid antibodies and no prior SARS-CoV-2 infection. Culturing of 2 million to 2.5 million PBMC per well took place with roughly 10 IU/ml IL-2 and about 9.3 ug/ml peptides. The V and J ends lost 7 bases and 5 bases respectively, with 17 bases between them. Per germline, CDR1 SQVTM and CDR2 ANQGSEA. This CDR3 comprises 13 residues. Profiling relied on immunoSEQ multiplex PCR, and the TCRdb table lists in-frame clones only, not all of them. This sample yields roughly 24,000 clones, of which under 80% are seen a single time; about 25% belongs to the top ten. Details on this clone: The antigen remains unidentified.

The sequences come from CD4+ T cells from PBMCs cultured with HCoV-NL63 spike peptides, collected after COVID-19 vaccination. The chain combines TRBV29-1 with TRBJ2-5; D might be TRBD2 (6 bases). The sequence derives from a human donor who received a COVID-19 vaccine. The CDR3 region is CSARGTAPETQYF. The DNA of the CDR3 is TGCAGCGCCCGGGGGACTGCCCCCGAGACCCAGTACTTC.